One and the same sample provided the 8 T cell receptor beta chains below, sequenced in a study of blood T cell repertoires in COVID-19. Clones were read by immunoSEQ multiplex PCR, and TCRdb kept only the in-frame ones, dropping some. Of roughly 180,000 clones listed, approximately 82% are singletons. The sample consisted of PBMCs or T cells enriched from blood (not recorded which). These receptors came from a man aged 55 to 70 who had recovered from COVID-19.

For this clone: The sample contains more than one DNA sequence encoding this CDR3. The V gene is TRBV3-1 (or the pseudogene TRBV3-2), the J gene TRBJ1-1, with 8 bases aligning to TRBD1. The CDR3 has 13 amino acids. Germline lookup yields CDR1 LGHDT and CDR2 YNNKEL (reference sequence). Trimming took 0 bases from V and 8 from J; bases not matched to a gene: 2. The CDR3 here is CASSQDWDREAFF. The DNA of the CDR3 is TGTGCCAGCAGCCAAGATTGGGACAGGGAAGCTTTCTTT.

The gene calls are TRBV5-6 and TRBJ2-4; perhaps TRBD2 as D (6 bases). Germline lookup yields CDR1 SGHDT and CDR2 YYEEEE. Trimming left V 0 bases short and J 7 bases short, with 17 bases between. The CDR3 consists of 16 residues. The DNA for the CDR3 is TGTGCCAGCAGCTTGGATAACGGCAGGGCGGGGAACATTCAGTACTTC. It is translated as CASSLDNGRAGNIQYF.

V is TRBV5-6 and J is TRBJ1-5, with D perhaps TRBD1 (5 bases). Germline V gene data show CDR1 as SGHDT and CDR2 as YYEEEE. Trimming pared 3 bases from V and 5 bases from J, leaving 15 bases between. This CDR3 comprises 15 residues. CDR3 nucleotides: TGTGCCAGCAGCTCCCAAGGCCTAGGGGATCAGCCCCAGCATTTT. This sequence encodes CASSSQGLGDQPQHF. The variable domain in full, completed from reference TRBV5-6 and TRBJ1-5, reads DAGVTQSPTHLIKTRGQQVTLRCSPKSGHDTVSWYQQALGQGPQFIFQYYEEEERQRGNFPDRFSGHQFPNYSSELNVNALLLGDSALYLCASSSQGLGDQPQHFGDGTRLSIL.

The DNA for the CDR3 is TGTGCCATCAGTGGGACTAGCGGGGCTAGTGGGGGGTACTTC. Its translation is CAISGTSGASGGYF. V and J are TRBV10-3 and TRBJ2-7; TRBD2 matches at 12 bases. This CDR3 is built from 14 residues. V lost 4 bases, J lost 12 bases, and 10 bases stayed unmatched. In germline, CDR1 is ENHRY, CDR2 SYGVKD.

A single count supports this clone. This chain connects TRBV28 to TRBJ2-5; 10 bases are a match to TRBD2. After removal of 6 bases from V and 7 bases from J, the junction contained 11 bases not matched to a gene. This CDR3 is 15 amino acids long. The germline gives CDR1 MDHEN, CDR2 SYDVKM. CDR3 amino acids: CASSRAGGPGGTQYF. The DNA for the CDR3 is TGTGCCAGCAGCAGAGCGGGAGGGCCGGGGGGGACCCAGTACTTC.

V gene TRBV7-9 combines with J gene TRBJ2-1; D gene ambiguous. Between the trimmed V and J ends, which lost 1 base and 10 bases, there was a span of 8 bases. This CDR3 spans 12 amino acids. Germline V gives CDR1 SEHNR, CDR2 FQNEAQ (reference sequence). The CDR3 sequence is CASSLESMEQFF. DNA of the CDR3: TGTGCCAGCAGCTTAGAGTCTATGGAGCAGTTCTTC.

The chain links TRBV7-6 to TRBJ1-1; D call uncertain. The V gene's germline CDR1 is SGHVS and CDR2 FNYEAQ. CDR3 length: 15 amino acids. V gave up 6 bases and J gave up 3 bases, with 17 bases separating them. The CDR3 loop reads CASSTLLGAYTEAFF. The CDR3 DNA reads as TGTGCCAGCAGTACCCTTTTGGGAGCATACACTGAAGCTTTCTTT.

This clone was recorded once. The CDR3 DNA follows: TGTGCCAGCAGCCCTACAGGGGTGCCCCAAGAGACCCAGTACTTC. This codes for CASSPTGVPQETQYF. The rearrangement uses TRBV7-3 and TRBJ2-5, with TRBD1 matching 7 bases. J lost 1 base, V lost 5 bases, and 7 bases had no gene match. CDR3 length: 15 amino acids. Germline loops: CDR1 SGHTA, CDR2 FQGTGA.